The 6 T cell receptor beta chains below come from one sample, sequenced in a study of blood T cell repertoires in COVID-19. The method was immunoSEQ multiplex PCR; TCRdb's version includes in-frame clones alone and lacks a portion of them. The sample records more than 200,000 clones, roughly 80% being singletons. Sequenced material: peripheral blood. These receptors all come from a woman aged 70 to 79 with active or convalescent COVID-19.

This chain connects TRBV5-1 to TRBJ2-3, with D unresolved. The CDR3 runs 14 residues. Germline CDR1 and CDR2: SGHRS and YFSETQ. V gave up 4 bases and J gave up 6 bases, with 15 bases separating them. CDR3 in amino acids: CASSPEPAEDTQYF. CDR3 in DNA: TGCGCCAGCAGCCCCGAACCGGCGGAGGATACGCAGTATTTT.

The chain couples TRBV7-9 to TRBJ1-5, with a possible D match to TRBD1 (5 bases). V was trimmed by 3 bases and J by 6 bases, leaving 12 bases between them. There are 14 residues in the CDR3. CDR1 SEHNR and CDR2 FQNEAQ come from the germline V gene (reference sequence). Written as DNA, the CDR3 is TGTGCCAGCAGCTTTAGCTCGGGGGGTCAGCCCCAGCATTTT. Protein sequence: CASSFSSGGQPQHF.

This chain uses TRBV4-2 with TRBJ2-7; 8 positions agree with TRBD2. Losses at the gene ends were 2 bases for V and 4 bases for J; bases not matched to a gene: 7. The CDR3 is 15 residues long. Per germline, CDR1 LGHNA and CDR2 YNFKEQ. As DNA, the CDR3 is TGTGCCAGCAGCCAAATAAGCGGGAGTGGTTACGAGCAGTACTTC. It specifies CASSQISGSGYEQYF.

The rearrangement links TRBV6-2 or TRBV6-3 to TRBJ2-5, with D tentatively TRBD1 (6 bases). CDR3 length: 13 amino acids. Trimming removed 6 bases from V and 5 bases from J, with 13 bases in between. Germline V CDR1 and CDR2: MNHEY, SVGEGT. The CDR3 DNA reads as TGTGCCAGCAGCCCCTGGGGGCGCGAGACCCAGTACTTC. As protein: CASSPWGRETQYF.

About this clone: A junction end diverges from the germline sequence, so it may reflect a read error. The rearrangement joins TRBV3-1 (or the pseudogene TRBV3-2) to TRBJ1-3, with no clear D. Germline V gives CDR1 LGHDT, CDR2 YNNKEL (reference sequence). The CDR3 runs to 16 residues. In DNA form, the CDR3 reads TGTGCCAGCAGTCAAGATCGAATCAGATGGGGAAACACCATATATTTT. Translating gives CASSQDRIRWGNTIYF.

V is TRBV28 and J is TRBJ1-5; perhaps TRBD1 as D (6 bases). The CDR3 length is 13 residues. The V gene's germline CDR1 is MDHEN and CDR2 SYDVKM. V shed 6 bases and J shed 6 bases, with 12 bases lying between them. The CDR3 here is CASRQDRLQPQHF. The CDR3 DNA reads as TGTGCCAGCAGACAAGACAGGCTTCAGCCCCAGCATTTT.